These 19 T cell receptor beta chains share one sample of origin, sequenced in a study of shared clonotypes between healthy human individuals. Some clones are missing from TCRdb's copy, which holds only in-frame ones; the method was immunoSEQ multiplex PCR. Of a few million clones in the sample, about 92% were seen once. Sequenced material: naive CD4+ T cells sorted from blood. Subset denoted: CD45RA+ positively selected. The receptors were sampled from a man between 18 and 29 years old in good health.

This clone has a single count. This chain joins TRBV5-1 and TRBJ2-2; D may be TRBD2 (5 bases). Germline assignment: CDR1 SGHRS and CDR2 YFSETQ. The CDR3 totals 15 residues. Trimming left V 2 bases short and J 1 base short, with 9 bases between. For the CDR3, the DNA is TGCGCCAGCAGCTTTAATAGCGTGAACACCGGGGAGCTGTTTTTT. Translated, it gives CASSFNSVNTGELFF.

The gene calls are TRBV5-1 and TRBJ2-5; TRBD1 agrees at 8 bases. The ends lost 3 bases at V and 5 bases at J; junction bases unmatched: 6. Germline CDR1 and CDR2: SGHRS and YFSETQ. The CDR3 covers 14 residues. The DNA of the CDR3 is TGCGCCAGCAGCTCAGGGGGCGCCCCCGAGACCCAGTACTTC. This translates into CASSSGGAPETQYF.

The chain couples TRBV7-9 to TRBJ2-2; D ambiguous. The CDR3 spans 16 residues. Looked up from germline, CDR1 is SEHNR and CDR2 is FQNEAQ (reference sequence). V gave up 1 base and J gave up 2 bases, with 11 bases separating them. The CDR3 bases are TGTGCCAGCAGCTTAGACGCCTTGCGTAACACCGGGGAGCTGTTTTTT. Amino acid sequence: CASSLDALRNTGELFF.

The CDR3 nucleotides read TGTGCCAGCAGCAAAGGTAGGTCGCGAGACGAAAAACTGTTTTTT. Protein product: CASSKGRSRDEKLFF. The chain employs TRBV21-1 and TRBJ1-4. TRBV21-1 is deemed a pseudogene. The CDR3 is 15 amino acids.

The chain is built from TRBV5-1 and TRBJ2-3, with 11 bases lining up with TRBD2. Germline V CDR1 and CDR2: SGHRS, YFSETQ. Trimming took 0 bases from V and 6 from J; bases not matched to a gene: 9. The CDR3 loop spans 17 amino acids. In DNA form, the CDR3 reads TGCGCCAGCAGCTTGGGAGCGCTAGCGGGGGGCGTGGATACGCAGTATTTT. This gives the protein CASSLGALAGGVDTQYF.

The rearrangement links TRBV5-8 to TRBJ2-2; D is possibly TRBD1 (6 bases). The CDR3 runs 14 residues. V was clipped by 2 bases and J by 5 bases, with 10 bases between them. CDR1 and CDR2 from the germline V gene are SGHTS and YDEGEE. The CDR3 here is CASSLQGSTGELFF. The CDR3 DNA sequence: TGTGCCAGCAGCTTACAGGGTTCTACCGGGGAGCTGTTTTTT. The variable domain in full, completed from reference TRBV5-8 and TRBJ2-2, reads EAGVTQSPTHLIKTRGQQATLRCSPISGHTSVYWYQQALGLGLQFLLWYDEGEERNRGNFPPRFSGRQFPNYSSELNVNALELEDSALYLCASSLQGSTGELFFGEGSRLTVL.

The V call is TRBV5-4, the J call TRBJ1-1; 7 nucleotides align to TRBD1. Germline V gene sequence: CDR1 SGHNT, CDR2 YYREEE (reference sequence). The CDR3 contains 16 residues. Trimming removed 4 bases from V and 1 base from J; junction bases left unmatched: 10. The CDR3 DNA reads TGTGCCAGCAGCACCCTCAGCGGACAGGCGAACACTGAAGCTTTCTTT. Protein product: CASSTLSGQANTEAFF. Variable domain in full (rest from reference TRBV5-4 and TRBJ1-1): ETGVTQSPTHLIKTRGQQVTLRCSSQSGHNTVSWYQQALGQGPQFIFQYYREEENGRGNFPPRFSGLQFPNYSSELNVNALELDDSALYLCASSTLSGQANTEAFFGQGTRLTVV.

This clone was counted a single time. V gene TRBV6-5 combines with J gene TRBJ2-6; unclear D gene. V gave up 5 bases and J gave up 0 bases, with 8 bases separating them. Germline CDR1 is MNHEY and CDR2 is SVGAGI. The CDR3 extends over 15 amino acids. The CDR3 DNA is TGTGCCAGCAGTCTTCTGAACTCTGGGGCCAACGTCCTGACTTTC. As protein: CASSLLNSGANVLTF.

This chain connects TRBV29-1 to TRBJ2-6; a possible D gene is TRBD1 (6 bases). Germline lookup yields CDR1 SQVTM and CDR2 ANQGSEA. The CDR3 has 18 amino acids. Deletions cut 8 bases from V and 0 bases from J, with 23 bases between. The CDR3 DNA reads TGCAGCCCTGATGGCCGAACAGGGCCCAACTCTGGGGCCAACGTCCTGACTTTC. Protein sequence: CSPDGRTGPNSGANVLTF.

This chain links TRBV27 with TRBJ2-3, with TRBD2 matching over 8 bases. The CDR3 contains 15 residues. V was clipped by 3 bases and J by 3 bases; unmatched bases: 5. Per the germline V gene, CDR1 is MNHEY and CDR2 is SMNVEV (reference sequence). CDR3 nucleotide sequence: TGTGCCAGCAGTTTCGGACTAGCAGAAACAGATACGCAGTATTTT. It is translated as CASSFGLAETDTQYF.

The chain joins TRBV5-8 to TRBJ2-3; 9 nucleotides match TRBD2. This CDR3 has 16 amino acids. Germline V gene sequence: CDR1 SGHTS, CDR2 YDEGEE. The J segment lost 1 base and the V segment lost 4 bases, leaving 7 bases of the junction unmatched. Here the CDR3 reads CASSAGRTSGTDTQYF. The CDR3 coding sequence is TGTGCCAGCAGCGCCGGCAGGACTAGCGGCACAGATACGCAGTATTTT.

This sequence joins TRBV6-6 and TRBJ1-1; no definite D call. The CDR3 loop spans 12 amino acids. CDR1 is MNHNY and CDR2 is SVGAGI in the germline V gene (reference sequence). CDR3 nucleotides: TGTTCGTTGGGAGAAATGAACACTGAAGCTTTCTTT. Its translation is CSLGEMNTEAFF.

This chain joins TRBV14 and TRBJ2-1; 12 nucleotides align to TRBD2. V shed 4 bases, J shed 5 bases, and the junction held 9 bases outside the gene matches. There are 17 residues in the CDR3. Germline V CDR1 and CDR2: SGHDN, FVKESK. The CDR3 DNA reads as TGTGCCAGCAGCCCGCAGACTAGCGGGAGTATCAACAATGAGCAGTTCTTC. As protein: CASSPQTSGSINNEQFF.

The gene calls are TRBV5-4 and TRBJ1-1; 7 nucleotides agree with TRBD1. CDR3 length equals 16 residues. Germline CDR1 is SGHNT and CDR2 is YYREEE (reference sequence). V shed 0 bases, J shed 2 bases, and the junction held 7 bases outside the gene matches. The CDR3 coding sequence is TGTGCCAGCAGCTTGGGGGCCGCAGGGGGTAACACTGAAGCTTTCTTT. Translation: CASSLGAAGGNTEAFF. The full variable domain, its missing parts supplied by reference TRBV5-4 and TRBJ1-1, is ETGVTQSPTHLIKTRGQQVTLRCSSQSGHNTVSWYQQALGQGPQFIFQYYREEENGRGNFPPRFSGLQFPNYSSELNVNALELDDSALYLCASSLGAAGGNTEAFFGQGTRLTVV.

This clone was picked up one time. The chain couples TRBV7-9 to TRBJ2-3; TRBD1 agrees at 10 bases. The V and J ends lost 5 bases and 3 bases, in that order; junction bases with no gene match: 5. CDR3 length: 15 residues. The germline V gene has CDR1 SEHNR and CDR2 FQNEAQ (reference sequence). Here the CDR3 reads CASSPGQGTTDTQYF. The CDR3, as DNA: TGTGCCAGCAGCCCGGGACAGGGGACGACAGATACGCAGTATTTT.

The genes are TRBV6-4 and TRBJ1-2, with TRBD1 as a possible D gene (5 bases). Germline V gives CDR1 MRHNA, CDR2 SNTAGT. There are 15 residues in the CDR3. With 0 bases removed from V and 7 bases from J, the gap between germline ends came to 15 bases. The CDR3 DNA reads TGTGCCAGCAGTGACTCATCGGGGGGAATTGGTGGCTACACCTTC. It encodes CASSDSSGGIGGYTF.

The gene calls are TRBV5-1 and TRBJ1-6, with D possibly matching TRBD1 (5 bases). The germline V gene encodes CDR1 SGHRS and CDR2 YFSETQ. The CDR3 length is 12 residues. Trimming pared 1 base from V and 13 bases from J, leaving 9 bases between. In DNA, the CDR3 is TGCGCCAGCAGCTTGCAGGGTTCCCCCCTCCACTTT. This gives the protein CASSLQGSPLHF.

This clone was seen only once. The same CDR3 also results from other DNA sequences found in this sample. The V and J genes are TRBV15 and TRBJ2-2; weak D call: TRBD1 (5 bases). The CDR3 has 14 residues. From germline, CDR1 is LNHNV and CDR2 YYDKDF (reference sequence). Trimming removed 2 bases from V and 6 bases from J, with 10 bases in between. CDR3: CATSRPGIPGELFF. In nucleotides, the CDR3 is TGTGCCACCAGCAGACCAGGGATCCCCGGGGAGCTGTTTTTT.

The chain is built from TRBV10-1 and TRBJ2-3; the D gene is possibly TRBD2 (5 bases). Germline lookup yields CDR1 WNHNN and CDR2 SYGVQD (reference sequence). Trimming removed 8 bases from V and 2 bases from J, with 17 bases in between. This CDR3 has 15 residues. CDR3 residues: CASAPRVVPTDTQYF. Written as DNA, the CDR3 is TGCGCCAGCGCTCCGAGGGTAGTCCCCACAGATACGCAGTATTTT.